One and the same sample provided the 8 T cell receptor beta chains below, sequenced in a study of blood T cell repertoires in COVID-19 (dated by TCRdb to 2019 to 2021). Receptor libraries were prepared by the immunoSEQ multiplex PCR assay. TCRdb holds this immuneACCESS table with in-frame rearrangements only. Some clones are missing; in checked studies, unresolved V genes explain under half, and the rest has no known cause. A total of approximately 160,000 clones appear in this sample, roughly 84% of them only once. The ten biggest clones cover roughly 7% of the sample. The specimen was PBMCs or T cells enriched from blood (not recorded which). Source of these receptors: a woman between 50 and 59 years old who had recovered from COVID-19.

V usage is TRBV13 and J usage is TRBJ2-7; 10 bases match TRBD2. This CDR3 contains 14 residues. Unmatched junction bases numbered 4, after V lost 5 bases and J lost 3 bases. The germline gives CDR1 PRHDT, CDR2 FYEKMQ (reference sequence). In nucleotides, the CDR3 is TGTGCCAGCAGCACGAGCGGGAGGGGCTACGAGCAGTACTTC. Its translation: CASSTSGRGYEQYF.

The V gene is TRBV5-1, the J gene TRBJ1-1, with D unresolved. CDR1 SGHRS and CDR2 YFSETQ come from the germline V gene. V lost 9 bases and J 0 bases, leaving 12 bases between the germline ends. CDR3 length: 13 residues. CDR3 coding DNA: TGCGCCAAAACGGAGTCCATGAACACTGAAGCTTTCTTT. Encoded protein: CAKTESMNTEAFF.

The chain's CDR3 is CASSRGTSGRYEQYF. CDR3 in DNA: TGTGCCAGCAGTCGCGGGACTAGCGGGAGGTACGAGCAGTACTTC. The V call is TRBV28, the J call TRBJ2-7, with 15 bases aligning to TRBD2. Germline CDR1 and CDR2: MDHEN and SYDVKM. CDR3 size: 15 residues. The V and J ends lost 5 bases and 4 bases, in that order; junction bases with no gene match: 3.

The V and J genes are TRBV2 and TRBJ1-4; no clear D. Trimming pared 5 bases from V and 10 bases from J, leaving 11 bases between. This CDR3 has 12 residues. CDR1 SNHLY and CDR2 FYNNEI come from the germline V gene. The CDR3 loop is CASSLDGVKLFF. The CDR3, as DNA: TGTGCCAGCAGTCTAGACGGGGTAAAACTGTTTTTT. Full variable domain (outside the CDR3, taken from reference TRBV2 and TRBJ1-4): EPEVTQTPSHQVTQMGQEVILRCVPISNHLYFYWYRQILGQKVEFLVSFYNNEISEKSEIFDDQFSVERPDGSNFTLKIRSTKLEDSAMYFCASSLDGVKLFFGSGTQLSVL.

V usage is TRBV6-1 and J usage is TRBJ1-5; D is possibly TRBD1 (5 bases). Trimming took off 1 base at V and 2 bases at J, with 9 bases between the two ends. Germline V gives CDR1 MNHNS, CDR2 SASEGT. This CDR3 has 15 residues. The CDR3 sequence is CASSEGGRRNQPQHF. The CDR3 nucleotides are TGTGCCAGCAGTGAAGGGGGCCGGCGCAATCAGCCCCAGCATTTT.

The chain uses TRBV2 and TRBJ1-4; D possibly corresponds to TRBD1 (6 bases). Germline loops: CDR1 SNHLY, CDR2 FYNNEI. Trimming shortened V by 7 bases and J by 7 bases, and 19 bases separated the two germline ends. CDR3 length: 15 amino acids. The CDR3 DNA follows: TGTGCCAGCACAATTCTAACAGGGAAAGGTGAAAAACTGTTTTTT. This gives the protein CASTILTGKGEKLFF.

This clone was seen just once. The V call is TRBV3-1 (or the pseudogene TRBV3-2), the J call TRBJ1-1; 7 bases line up with TRBD1. The junction had 14 bases not matched to a gene; V was cut back by 6 bases and J by 7 bases. CDR1 LGHDT and CDR2 YNNKEL come from the germline V gene (reference sequence). CDR3 length equals 15 residues. The CDR3 bases are TGTGCCAGCAGGTCCCGGGACAGCCCTCGGGGTGAAGCTTTCTTT. Translation: CASRSRDSPRGEAFF.

V gene TRBV11-2 combines with J gene TRBJ1-2, with 9 bases aligning to TRBD1. Germline V gene sequence: CDR1 SGHAT, CDR2 FQNNGV. Germline trimming cut 0 bases from V and 5 bases from J; bases unmatched to any gene: 4. The CDR3 has 15 amino acids. CDR3 nucleotide sequence: TGTGCCAGCAGCTTAGACACGGGACAGGGTTATGGCTACACCTTC. Amino acids: CASSLDTGQGYGYTF. The full variable domain, its missing parts supplied by reference TRBV11-2 and TRBJ1-2, is EAGVAQSPRYKIIEKRQSVAFWCNPISGHATLYWYQQILGQGPKLLIQFQNNGVVDDSQLPKDRFSAERLKGVDSTLKIQPAKLEDSAVYLCASSLDTGQGYGYTFGSGTRLTVV.